The clone carrying this TCR beta chain is categorized as medium-sized. What it binds is unknown. Because this beta chain is a stray read in a library intended to capture alpha chains, its abundance should not be given much weight. The data belong to a study of spatial heterogeneity in lung cancer. For the study at large: Compared with alpha-chain sequences, beta-chain sequences were consistently detected in greater numbers. The mean occurrence of each unique TCR and UMI combination in raw reads exceeded 8.5. General study findings and limits: In tumors, expanded intratumoral alpha and beta TCR counts tracked mutation counts.

MiXCR, run by TCRdb on the 5' RACE reads, gives a single entry per CDR3 protein. This sample has 9,500 to 11,000 distinct CDR3 sequences, with around 8% found just once. V was trimmed by 7 bases and J by 2 bases, leaving 4 bases between them. This CDR3 spans 11 amino acids. CDR1 and CDR2 (germline): MNHNS, SASEGT. Described time point: sample taken at primary tumor resection. About 73 TRACERx patients with early, untreated non-small cell lung cancer donated samples. This clonotype originated in a female donor with early-stage non-small cell lung cancer. Material: lung tumor tissue, obtained at surgery. V is TRBV6-1 and J is TRBJ2-3; D is ambiguous. The CDR3 nucleotides read TGTGCCAGCACCTACACAGATACGCAGTATTTT. Translating it yields CASTYTDTQYF.